Presented here are 18 T cell receptor beta chains from one specimen sequenced in a study of blood T cell repertoires in COVID-19. Assay: immunoSEQ multiplex PCR; the TCRdb copy retains only in-frame clones and omits some. The table includes around 110,000 clones, over 60% detected once. Sequences were obtained from peripheral blood. The receptors shown here come from a man aged 65-85 years with acute or convalescent COVID-19.

This clone was counted a few times. The chain employs TRBV6-2 or TRBV6-3 and TRBJ2-3; 13 bases agree with TRBD2. The V segment lost 6 bases and the J segment 10 bases; nucleotides outside the gene matches: 25. The length of the CDR3 is 20 residues. Germline CDR1 MNHEY, CDR2 SVGEGT. The CDR3 region is CASSHSSTSGGAKARNAQYF. The CDR3 coding sequence is TGTGCCAGCAGCCACTCCTCAACTAGCGGGGGGGCGAAGGCCCGCAATGCGCAGTATTTT.

The chain carries TRBV10-1 and TRBJ1-1; D may be TRBD1 (5 bases). The CDR3 contains 13 residues. CDR1 and CDR2 (germline): WNHNN, SYGVQD (reference sequence). V lost 6 bases and J lost 9, with 17 bases in between. In DNA, the CDR3 is TGCGCCAGCAGCTCCTACGGAGGGGACCAAGCTTTCTTT. Residues: CASSSYGGDQAFF.

This CDR3 reads CSAGHPSNEAFF. The CDR3 nucleotides are TGCAGCGCGGGACATCCAAGTAATGAAGCTTTCTTT. The J gene is TRBJ1-1, the V gene TRBV29-1; D might be TRBD1 (6 bases). Germline-derived CDR1 and CDR2 are SQVTM and ANQGSEA. The CDR3 contains 12 residues. Trimming stripped 7 bases from V and 7 bases from J, with 16 bases between.

The chain recombines TRBV3-1 (or the pseudogene TRBV3-2) with TRBJ1-2, with D uncertain. The CDR3 has 12 residues. Germline-derived CDR1 and CDR2 are LGHDT and YNNKEL (reference sequence). V shed 4 bases and J shed 3 bases, with 6 bases lying between them. The CDR3 protein is CASSLYDYGYTF. The CDR3 coding sequence is TGTGCCAGCAGCCTGTATGACTATGGCTACACCTTC.

In this sample, this clone turned up once. The chain recombines TRBV27 with TRBJ1-1; D gene ambiguous. This CDR3 spans 11 amino acids. Germline values: CDR1 MNHEY, CDR2 SMNVEV (reference sequence). V was clipped by 4 bases and J by 7 bases, with 7 bases between them. The CDR3 bases are TGTGCCAGCAGTTCGGAGGATGAAGCTTTCTTT. This encodes CASSSEDEAFF.

The V gene is TRBV11-1, the J gene TRBJ1-2; D is ambiguous. The CDR3 totals 13 residues. The germline CDR1 and CDR2 sequences are SGHAT and FQDESV (reference sequence). Trimming shortened V by 5 bases and J by 9 bases, and 16 bases separated the two germline ends. The CDR3 nucleotides read TGTGCCAGCAGCATGGAGGGAAATGCGCGCTACACCTTC. It specifies CASSMEGNARYTF.

This rearrangement joins TRBV12-3 or TRBV12-4 to TRBJ2-5, with 7 bases matching TRBD1. The V gene end was trimmed by 4 bases and the J gene end by 5 bases; junction bases not matched to a gene: 4. This CDR3 spans 13 amino acids. The CDR3 DNA is TGTGCCAGCAGTTCACAGGGGCAGGAGACCCAGTACTTC. It specifies CASSSQGQETQYF.

This sequence joins TRBV6-5 and TRBJ1-2; TRBD1 aligns across 11 bases. Trimming cost V 10 bases and J 7 bases; bases outside gene matches: 8. Germline assignment: CDR1 MNHEY and CDR2 SVGAGI. The CDR3 sequence is 13 residues long. The CDR3 nucleotides are TGTGCCACCGAGGACAGGGGGCGGAGTGGCTACACCTTC. Its protein is CATEDRGRSGYTF.

The chain has TRBV7-2 and TRBJ2-7, with TRBD1 matching 9 bases. This CDR3 has 16 residues. The junction had 8 bases not matched to a gene; V was cut back by 0 bases and J by 5 bases. CDR1 and CDR2 from the germline V gene are SGHTA and FQGNSA. In DNA, the CDR3 is TGTGCCAGCAGCTTAGCGGGCGGGACAGGGTTCAACGAGCAGTACTTC. Its translation is CASSLAGGTGFNEQYF.

The chain has TRBV15 and TRBJ1-2; D perhaps matches TRBD1 (6 bases). The V end was cut by 2 bases, the J end by 3 bases, with 10 bases between. Germline V gene sequence: CDR1 LNHNV, CDR2 YYDKDF (reference sequence). This CDR3 region has 14 residues. The CDR3 nucleotides read TGTGCCACCAGCAGACAGGGGATGCACTATGGCTACACCTTC. Amino acid sequence: CATSRQGMHYGYTF.

The chain recombines TRBV10-3 with TRBJ1-5; 7 bases match TRBD1. There are 14 residues in the CDR3. Trimming removed 6 bases from V and 4 bases from J; junction bases left unmatched: 6. CDR1 is ENHRY and CDR2 is SYGVKD in the germline V gene. CDR3 in amino acids: CAISSTGENQPQHF. Here the CDR3 DNA reads TGTGCCATCAGCAGCACAGGGGAAAATCAGCCCCAGCATTTT.

This clone came up once. V and J are TRBV18 and TRBJ2-3; 11 bases are shared with TRBD2. The germline CDR1 and CDR2 sequences are KGHSH and LQKENI. CDR3 length: 18 amino acids. Unmatched junction bases numbered 12, after V lost 3 bases and J lost 4 bases. In nucleotides, the CDR3 is TGTGCCAGCTCACCCGCCTTAGCCTTAGCGGGGGGGCCAGATACGCAGTATTTT. Translated: CASSPALALAGGPDTQYF.

This chain joins TRBV5-1 and TRBJ2-5; the match to TRBD1 covers 10 bases. V dropped 5 bases and J dropped 5; count of bases not matched to a gene: 3. This CDR3 is 13 amino acids long. Per germline, CDR1 SGHRS and CDR2 YFSETQ. The CDR3 spells CASRWDRGETQYF. The CDR3 DNA sequence: TGCGCCAGCAGATGGGACAGGGGTGAGACCCAGTACTTC.

The chain uses TRBV28 and TRBJ2-2, with 7 bases identical to TRBD1. This CDR3 contains 14 residues. Trimming cost V 5 bases and J 6 bases; bases outside gene matches: 6. Looked up from germline, CDR1 is MDHEN and CDR2 is SYDVKM. The CDR3 sequence: CASSGQVRPGELFF. The CDR3 DNA reads TGTGCCAGCAGTGGACAGGTCCGACCCGGGGAGCTGTTTTTT.

V gene TRBV10-3 combines with J gene TRBJ2-2, with 7 bases lining up with TRBD1. Per the germline V gene, CDR1 is ENHRY and CDR2 is SYGVKD. V lost 2 bases to trimming and J lost 5 bases; unmatched junction nucleotides: 5. This CDR3 contains 15 residues. The CDR3 nucleotides read TGTGCCATCAGTGAGGTTACAGGGGATACCGGGGAGCTGTTTTTT. Protein sequence: CAISEVTGDTGELFF.

This clone has only a few counts. The chain joins TRBV12-3 or TRBV12-4 to TRBJ1-1; D is undetermined. V gave up 6 bases and J gave up 4 bases, with 12 bases separating them. There are 13 residues in the CDR3. CDR3 DNA sequence: TGTGCCAGCAGCGCCTTGGCGGGCACTGAAGCTTTCTTT. Encoded protein: CASSALAGTEAFF.

This clone was detected once. J is TRBJ2-3 and V is TRBV7-2; maybe TRBD2 (6 bases). The V gene lost 3 bases and the J gene lost 3 bases, with 10 bases spanning the gap. The CDR3 contains 14 residues. Germline V gene lookup returns CDR1 SGHTA and CDR2 FQGNSA. CDR3 protein: CASSFGGVTDTQYF. The CDR3 DNA is TGTGCCAGCAGCTTTGGAGGGGTTACAGATACGCAGTATTTT.

V is TRBV10-2 and J is TRBJ2-3, with D possibly matching TRBD2 (7 bases). Germline V gene lookup returns CDR1 WSHSY and CDR2 SAAADI. This CDR3 contains 14 residues. V was shortened by 9 bases and J by 5 bases, with 18 bases between the two germline ends. The DNA of the CDR3 is TGCGCCAGTTGGTATGGGGGGGCGAAAGATACGCAGTATTTT. It encodes CASWYGGAKDTQYF.